Following are 13 T cell receptor beta chains from one sample sequenced in a study of blood T cell repertoires in COVID-19. Assay used: immunoSEQ multiplex PCR; TCRdb lists only in-frame clones, some missing. Here the sample spans 150,000 to 190,000 clones, under 90% being singletons. The sequencing sample was made of peripheral blood. The receptors stem from a man aged 55-75 years with acute or convalescent COVID-19.

This clone has more than one count but fewer than ten. Other DNA variants within this sample encode the same CDR3. The V and J genes are TRBV2 and TRBJ1-2, with a possible D match to TRBD1 (6 bases). Trimming shortened V by 6 bases and J by 1 base, and 9 bases separated the two germline ends. The germline CDR1 and CDR2 sequences are SNHLY and FYNNEI. The CDR3 extends over 13 amino acids. In DNA, the CDR3 is TGTGCCAGCAGCCCGGACAGTAACTATGGCTACACCTTC. Its translation is CASSPDSNYGYTF. Combining the CDR3 with reference TRBV2 and TRBJ1-2 gives the whole variable domain EPEVTQTPSHQVTQMGQEVILRCVPISNHLYFYWYRQILGQKVEFLVSFYNNEISEKSEIFDDQFSVERPDGSNFTLKIRSTKLEDSAMYFCASSPDSNYGYTFGSGTRLTVV.

Comments on this clone: One junction end disagrees with the germline gene, perhaps due to a read error. CDR3 protein: CASSPGGSGGNF. The CDR3 bases are TGTGCCAGCAGTCCCGGGGGGTCAGGAGGGAACTTC. The V and J genes are TRBV6-5 and TRBJ2-7; 7 positions match TRBD2. Germline loops: CDR1 MNHEY, CDR2 SVGAGI. The CDR3 covers 12 residues.

The chain carries TRBV19 and TRBJ1-1; a weak D match, TRBD1 (5 bases). V shed 7 bases and J shed 5 bases, with 17 bases lying between them. The CDR3 is 14 amino acids. Germline assignment: CDR1 LNHDA and CDR2 SQIVND (reference sequence). The CDR3 protein is CASTLRNGGTEAFF. The CDR3 DNA sequence: TGTGCCAGTACCCTCAGGAATGGGGGGACTGAAGCTTTCTTT.

This chain uses TRBV6-1 with TRBJ1-2; TRBD1 matches at 8 bases. V lost 1 base to trimming and J lost 1 base; unmatched junction nucleotides: 5. This CDR3 is 16 amino acids long. Germline V gene sequence: CDR1 MNHNS, CDR2 SASEGT. The CDR3 spells CASSEGTGPINYGYTF. The CDR3 region has the DNA TGTGCCAGCAGTGAAGGGACAGGGCCGATTAACTATGGCTACACCTTC.

The chain links TRBV9 to TRBJ2-5; D is unclear. The germline gives CDR1 SGDLS, CDR2 YYNGEE. CDR3 length: 15 residues. The V end was cut by 1 base, the J end by 6 bases, with 16 bases between. The DNA for the CDR3 is TGTGCCAGCAGCGTAATCATCGACTGTCCGAAGACCCAGTACTTC. Its protein is CASSVIIDCPKTQYF.

The chain links TRBV3-1 (or the pseudogene TRBV3-2) to TRBJ1-2, with 7 nucleotides matching TRBD1. Unmatched junction bases numbered 4, after V lost 0 bases and J lost 3 bases. This CDR3 is built from 15 residues. Germline CDR1 is LGHDT and CDR2 is YNNKEL (reference sequence). The chain's CDR3 is CASSQDTGTDYGYTF. The CDR3 DNA sequence: TGTGCCAGCAGCCAAGATACTGGGACAGACTATGGCTACACCTTC.

The V gene is TRBV7-2, the J gene TRBJ2-7; 8 bases align to TRBD1. With 1 base clipped from V and 7 bases from J, the junction kept 12 bases outside the gene matches. Per germline, CDR1 SGHTA and CDR2 FQGNSA. This CDR3 has 16 amino acids. The CDR3 spells CASSLGTGTGGGEQYF. The CDR3 DNA is TGTGCCAGCAGCTTAGGAACCGGGACAGGAGGTGGGGAGCAGTACTTC.

V gene TRBV27 combines with J gene TRBJ1-1; D possibly corresponds to TRBD1 (5 bases). From germline, CDR1 is MNHEY and CDR2 SMNVEV (reference sequence). The CDR3 covers 14 residues. Between the trimmed V and J ends, which lost 0 bases and 1 base, there was a span of 6 bases. As DNA, the CDR3 is TGTGCCAGCAGTTTATCCACAGGGAACACTGAAGCTTTCTTT. Encoded protein: CASSLSTGNTEAFF.

This chain uses TRBV6-2 or TRBV6-3 with TRBJ1-2; 7 bases are shared with TRBD1. After removal of 0 bases from V and 4 bases from J, the junction contained 8 bases not matched to a gene. Germline values: CDR1 MNHEY, CDR2 SVGEGT. The CDR3 covers 16 residues. The CDR3 spells CASSYSSGTVGYGYTF. CDR3 nucleotide sequence: TGTGCCAGCAGTTACTCGAGTGGGACAGTGGGCTATGGCTACACCTTC.

The V gene is TRBV6-5, the J gene TRBJ2-1, with 8 positions matching TRBD1. The J segment lost 7 bases and the V segment lost 5 bases, leaving 10 bases of the junction unmatched. In germline, CDR1 is MNHEY, CDR2 SVGAGI. The CDR3 is made up of 15 amino acids. The CDR3 sequence is CASSPIRDRSNEQFF. In nucleotides, the CDR3 is TGTGCCAGCAGTCCAATTAGGGACAGGTCGAATGAGCAGTTCTTC.

The V gene is TRBV7-2, the J gene TRBJ2-7, with D perhaps matching TRBD2 (6 bases). V was shortened by 5 bases and J by 4 bases, with 15 bases between the two germline ends. The CDR3 contains 14 residues. Germline CDR1 reads SGHTA; CDR2 reads FQGNSA. The CDR3 nucleotides read TGTGCCAGCAGCCCGACTAGAAATTGGTACGAGCAGTACTTC. It is translated as CASSPTRNWYEQYF.

The chain couples TRBV5-1 to TRBJ1-4; 8 nucleotides agree with TRBD1. This CDR3 spans 15 amino acids. Germline loops: CDR1 SGHRS, CDR2 YFSETQ. The J segment lost 8 bases and the V segment lost 0 bases, leaving 6 bases of the junction unmatched. The CDR3 coding sequence is TGCGCCAGCAGCTTGGCAGCAGGGGGCTCCGAAAAACTGTTTTTT. Protein sequence: CASSLAAGGSEKLFF.

The V call is TRBV11-3, the J call TRBJ2-7; 7 bases match TRBD1. The CDR3 is 14 residues long. The V gene end was trimmed by 1 base and the J gene end by 2 bases; junction bases not matched to a gene: 2. Per germline, CDR1 SGHNT and CDR2 YENEEA. The chain's CDR3 is CASSLGDSPYEQYF. The CDR3 DNA follows: TGTGCCAGCAGCTTAGGGGACAGTCCCTACGAGCAGTACTTC.